This entry describes one TCR beta chain. The antigen remains unidentified. These data belong to a study of T cells in Graves' hyperthyroidism and ophthalmopathy. Not enrolled were patients with uncontrolled infection, other autoimmune disease, pregnancy or lactation. PBMCs came from over 8.5 ml fresh peripheral blood. RNA transcripts yielded amplified TCR beta CDR3 regions. In the first-round RT-PCR of the TCR CDR3, the HTBI primer set was used. Using its own MiXCR run on the multiplex PCR reads, TCRdb lists one record per CDR3 protein. The profile shows 550,000 to 800,000 distinct CDR3 sequences, around 16% of them singletons. Overall study findings and caveats: Using 13 V-J features, a model discriminated ophthalmopathy from stable hyperthyroidism. Ophthalmopathy was identified by the model a median around 6.3 months ahead of onset.

This CDR3 is built from 15 residues. The V end was cut by 0 bases, the J end by 9 bases, with 15 bases between. CDR1 is LGHDT and CDR2 is YNNKEL in the germline V gene (reference sequence). The sequenced sample was blood. The J gene is TRBJ1-5, the V gene TRBV3-1, with D perhaps matching TRBD1 (6 bases). The clonotype originates from a man in his fifties with Graves' hyperthyroidism. DNA for the CDR3: TGTGCCAGCAGCCAAGATATGGGGCGGGGGCCGCCCCAGCATTTT. Amino acids: CASSQDMGRGPPQHF.